A single sample gave rise to the 31 T cell receptor beta chains below, sequenced in a study of T cells in localized non-small cell lung cancer. Measured with immunoSEQ multiplex PCR; TCRdb has only the in-frame clones, and not every one. The table has about 1,100 clones, approximately 24% seen once. The source was normal lung tissue next to the tumor, collected before any cancer treatment. The receptors here all came from a female donor aged 60 or older with stage I lung adenocarcinoma.

The genes are TRBV10-2 and TRBJ1-1; unclear D gene. V shed 3 bases and J shed 2 bases, with 10 bases lying between them. Looked up from germline, CDR1 is WSHSY and CDR2 is SAAADI. The CDR3 covers 14 residues. Written as DNA, the CDR3 is TGCGCCAGCAGTGAAAAGATTTCTAACACTGAAGCTTTCTTT. Translated: CASSEKISNTEAFF.

This clone rates as large. The chain uses TRBV19 and TRBJ2-7; D perhaps matches TRBD1 (6 bases). The CDR3 runs to 16 residues. Germline CDR1 and CDR2: LNHDA and SQIVND (reference sequence). Trimming cost V 4 bases and J 5 bases, with 21 bases left between them. CDR3 region: CASSTRRDTGLNEQYF. The CDR3 DNA follows: TGTGCCAGTAGTACCCGCCGGGACACCGGCCTCAACGAGCAGTACTTC.

The genes are TRBV30 and TRBJ2-3, with 10 bases that match TRBD1. The CDR3 is 15 residues long. Germline CDR1 is GTSNPN and CDR2 is SVGIG (reference sequence). Trimming took 0 bases from V and 4 from J; bases not matched to a gene: 4. In DNA form, the CDR3 reads TGTGCCTGGAGTGTAGGGGACAGGGGCTCAGATACGCAGTATTTT. Translating it yields CAWSVGDRGSDTQYF.

CDR3 nucleotides: TGTGCCAGCAGCCTAGGACAGGGGGTGATCTATGGCTACACCTTC. Amino acids: CASSLGQGVIYGYTF. The rearrangement joins TRBV14 to TRBJ1-2, with TRBD1 identical over 10 bases. V was pared by 4 bases and J by 4 bases, with 6 bases of the junction left unmatched. The CDR3 loop spans 15 amino acids. Germline CDR1 is SGHDN and CDR2 is FVKESK.

Note on this clone: Germline is not matched at one junction end, which may reflect a read error. The V and J genes are TRBV30 and TRBJ2-6; perhaps TRBD2 as D (6 bases). CDR1 is GTSNPN and CDR2 is SVGIG in the germline V gene (reference sequence). The length of the CDR3 is 17 residues. The chain's CDR3 is CAWSAGRYNKAGQRPDF. The CDR3 nucleotides read TGTGCCTGGAGTGCTGGGCGTTATAACAAAGCGGGCCAACGTCCTGATTTC.

The chain recombines TRBV14 with TRBJ2-2, with D possibly called TRBD1 or TRBD2 (5 bases each). V was pared by 1 base and J by 4 bases, with 10 bases between. CDR3 length equals 15 residues. Germline CDR1 reads SGHDN; CDR2 reads FVKESK. DNA for the CDR3: TGTGCCAGCAGCCAAGTCGGGGCGGGCACCGGGGAGCTGTTTTTT. Encoded protein: CASSQVGAGTGELFF. Full variable domain (missing parts from reference TRBV14 and TRBJ2-2): EAGVTQFPSHSVIEKGQTVTLRCDPISGHDNLYWYRRVMGKEIKFLLHFVKESKQDESGMPNNRFLAERTGGTYSTLKVQPAELEDSGVYFCASSQVGAGTGELFFGEGSRLTVL.

This clone has just a few counts. This rearrangement joins TRBV28 to TRBJ2-5, with 8 bases lining up with TRBD2. CDR3 length: 15 residues. Germline lookup yields CDR1 MDHEN and CDR2 SYDVKM. Trimming took 4 bases from V and 4 from J; bases not matched to a gene: 8. The CDR3 protein is CASSSPGSGAETQYF. CDR3 nucleotides: TGTGCCAGCAGTTCCCCGGGTAGCGGGGCAGAGACCCAGTACTTC. Complete variable domain (other parts from reference TRBV28 and TRBJ2-5): DVKVTQSSRYLVKRTGEKVFLECVQDMDHENMFWYRQDPGLGLRLIYFSYDVKMKEKGDIPEGYSVSREKKERFSLILESASTNQTSMYLCASSSPGSGAETQYFGPGTRLLVL.

The gene calls are TRBV29-1 and TRBJ2-7; 7 nucleotides line up with TRBD1. This CDR3 is 13 amino acids long. The germline V gene has CDR1 SQVTM and CDR2 ANQGSEA. The ends lost 1 base at V and 3 bases at J; junction bases unmatched: 3. In DNA, the CDR3 is TGCAGCGTTGAAGGGGCAGGGGGCTACGAGCAGTACTTC. This encodes CSVEGAGGYEQYF.

V gene TRBV11-3 combines with J gene TRBJ2-3; 8 nucleotides agree with TRBD2. The CDR3 runs to 18 residues. V lost 3 bases, J lost 2 bases, and 13 bases stayed unmatched. Germline CDR1 reads SGHNT; CDR2 reads YENEEA. Here the CDR3 reads CASSLLGGSGVVTDTQYF. The DNA of the CDR3 is TGTGCCAGCAGCTTGTTAGGTGGTAGCGGGGTCGTCACAGATACGCAGTATTTT.

This clone was observed a few times. The chain has TRBV6-8 and TRBJ1-2; the D is unclear. The CDR3 runs to 15 residues. Germline values: CDR1 MNHGY, CDR2 SAAAGT. The ends were cut back, 2 bases at V and 1 base at J, with 11 bases in the middle. This chain's CDR3 is CASSYRQVGNYGYTF. The CDR3 nucleotides are TGTGCCAGCAGTTACCGTCAGGTCGGTAACTATGGCTACACCTTC.

This chain connects TRBV25-1 to TRBJ1-1, with 7 bases aligning to TRBD1. Germline V gene sequence: CDR1 MGHDK, CDR2 SYGVNS. J was trimmed by 5 bases and V by 0 bases; bases with no gene match: 6. The CDR3 sequence is 15 residues long. The CDR3: CASSEYPDRDTEAFF. The CDR3 coding sequence is TGTGCCAGCAGTGAATATCCAGACAGGGATACTGAAGCTTTCTTT.

The genes are TRBV11-3 and TRBJ2-3, with TRBD2 matching over 10 bases. Germline CDR1 and CDR2: SGHNT and YENEEA. V shed 5 bases, J shed 0 bases, and the junction held 5 bases outside the gene matches. This CDR3 comprises 16 residues. The CDR3 reads CASSASGGYSTDTQYF. CDR3 DNA sequence: TGTGCCAGCAGCGCTAGCGGGGGTTATAGCACAGATACGCAGTATTTT. Full variable domain (remainder filled in from reference TRBV11-3 and TRBJ2-3): EAGVVQSPRYKIIEKKQPVAFWCNPISGHNTLYWYLQNLGQGPELLIRYENEEAVDDSQLPKDRFSAERLKGVDSTLKIQPAELGDSAVYLCASSASGGYSTDTQYFGPGTRLTVL.

This clone is categorized as large. J is TRBJ2-3 and V is TRBV9; TRBD2 might be the D (6 bases). Between the trimmed V and J ends, which lost 0 bases and 2 bases, there was a span of 10 bases. Germline V gene sequence: CDR1 SGDLS, CDR2 YYNGEE. The CDR3 runs 15 residues. DNA for the CDR3: TGTGCCAGCAGCGTAGAGGGGACTTACACAGATACGCAGTATTTT. This sequence encodes CASSVEGTYTDTQYF.

J is TRBJ2-3 and V is TRBV5-1; TRBD2 matches at 15 bases. Germline CDR1 SGHRS, CDR2 YFSETQ. The CDR3 has 17 amino acids. V trimming: 4 bases; J trimming: 0 bases; junction bases outside the gene matches: 3. CDR3 amino acids: CASSQGLAGGSTDTQYF. CDR3 bases: TGCGCCAGCAGCCAGGGACTAGCGGGGGGCAGCACAGATACGCAGTATTTT.

The V gene is TRBV5-1, the J gene TRBJ1-5; unclear D gene. Germline V CDR1 and CDR2: SGHRS, YFSETQ. This CDR3 is 15 amino acids long. Trimming shortened V by 4 bases and J by 4 bases, and 15 bases separated the two germline ends. CDR3 nucleotides: TGCGCCAGCAGCCTTTCTGAGGGAAGAAATCAGCCCCAGCATTTT. Protein sequence: CASSLSEGRNQPQHF.

This clone came up a few times. This chain joins TRBV1 and TRBJ1-3. TRBV1 counts as a pseudogene. The CDR3 runs 13 residues. In DNA form, the CDR3 reads TGCGCCAGCAGCCAATCAGACGAGGGTACCATATATTTT. It codes for CASSQSDEGTIYF.

The V gene is TRBV4-1, the J gene TRBJ1-3, with D hard to call. Trimming took 3 bases from V and 4 from J, leaving 13 bases between them. The CDR3 extends over 15 amino acids. The germline V gene has CDR1 MGHRA and CDR2 YSYEKL. The CDR3 DNA is TGCGCCAGCAGCCAGGCCGAAGTCTGGGGAAACACCATATATTTT. Protein product: CASSQAEVWGNTIYF.

The chain carries TRBV14 and TRBJ2-5; D unclear. The CDR3 length is 13 residues. V lost 3 bases and J lost 4, with 9 bases in between. CDR1 is SGHDN, CDR2 FVKESK, per germline. The CDR3: CASSQNPGETQYF. The CDR3 DNA reads as TGTGCCAGCAGCCAGAACCCAGGAGAGACCCAGTACTTC.

This clone has more than one count but fewer than ten. The chain has TRBV11-3 and TRBJ2-5; weak D call: TRBD2 (5 bases). V lost 3 bases and J 5 bases, leaving 19 bases between the germline ends. CDR1 is SGHNT, CDR2 YENEEA, per germline. The CDR3 runs to 16 residues. CDR3 region: CASSFSDGGLRETQYF. The CDR3 nucleotides are TGTGCCAGCAGCTTTTCAGACGGAGGCCTTCGGGAGACCCAGTACTTC.

The CDR3 loop is CASLPGTPDLRWAFF. CDR3 sequence (DNA): TGTGCCAGTCTCCCCGGGACACCCGATCTAAGGTGGGCTTTCTTT. The chain has TRBV28 and TRBJ1-1, with D possibly being TRBD1 (6 bases). Looked up from germline, CDR1 is MDHEN and CDR2 is SYDVKM. V lost 9 bases to trimming and J lost 11 bases, with 28 bases between them. This CDR3 has 15 residues.

V and J are TRBV6-8 and TRBJ1-1, with TRBD1 matching over 7 bases. V was pared by 0 bases and J by 1 base, with 5 bases of the junction left unmatched. The CDR3 is made up of 16 amino acids. Germline assignment: CDR1 MNHGY and CDR2 SAAAGT. The CDR3 nucleotides are TGTGCCAGCAGTTACTCCTACAGGGGATCGAACACTGAAGCTTTCTTT. It specifies CASSYSYRGSNTEAFF.

Only a few counts were recorded for this clone. The genes are TRBV9 and TRBJ2-5, with unresolved D. CDR1 is SGDLS, CDR2 YYNGEE, per germline. The CDR3 covers 14 residues. V was clipped by 3 bases and J by 4 bases, with 13 bases between them. The CDR3 spells CASSGGPGGETQYF. The DNA of the CDR3 is TGTGCCAGCAGCGGCGGCCCGGGTGGAGAGACCCAGTACTTC.

V is TRBV9 and J is TRBJ1-1; the D is unclear. CDR3 length: 15 residues. Germline V lookup: CDR1 SGDLS, CDR2 YYNGEE. Trimming removed 5 bases from V and 1 base from J, with 15 bases in between. CDR3 residues: CASSELTLRNTEAFF. In DNA form, the CDR3 reads TGTGCCAGCAGTGAATTGACCTTGAGGAACACTGAAGCTTTCTTT.

By share, this clone ranks as medium-sized. CDR3 loop: CASSRGEDTEAFF. In nucleotides, the CDR3 is TGTGCCAGCAGCCGAGGGGAAGACACTGAAGCTTTCTTT. The chain uses TRBV7-2 and TRBJ1-1, with D perhaps TRBD1 (5 bases). The length of the CDR3 is 13 residues. Between the trimmed V and J ends, which lost 5 bases and 3 bases, there was a span of 10 bases. CDR1 is SGHTA and CDR2 is FQGNSA in the germline V gene.

The V call is TRBV19, the J call TRBJ1-2; maybe TRBD1 (5 bases). V shed 7 bases and J shed 0 bases, with 21 bases lying between them. The CDR3 totals 17 residues. Per the germline V gene, CDR1 is LNHDA and CDR2 is SQIVND (reference sequence). The CDR3 reads CASTQRATGGANYGYTF. In nucleotides, the CDR3 is TGTGCCAGTACTCAGAGGGCGACGGGGGGGGCTAACTATGGCTACACCTTC.

The chain joins TRBV19 to TRBJ1-2, with a weak D call TRBD1 (6 bases). The CDR3 extends over 13 amino acids. The germline V gene encodes CDR1 LNHDA and CDR2 SQIVND (reference sequence). Trimming shortened V by 5 bases and J by 2 bases, and 9 bases separated the two germline ends. The CDR3 is CASSQGFNYGYTF. The CDR3 coding sequence is TGTGCCAGTAGTCAGGGGTTCAACTATGGCTACACCTTC.

The gene calls are TRBV18 and TRBJ1-2; perhaps TRBD1 as D (6 bases). Germline V gene data show CDR1 as KGHSH and CDR2 as LQKENI. This CDR3 has 15 amino acids. V dropped 2 bases and J dropped 2 bases, with 12 bases sitting between them. In DNA, the CDR3 is TGTGCCAGCTCACCAGGGATCAGGGGCAACTATGGCTACACCTTC. Amino acids: CASSPGIRGNYGYTF.

This clone was counted between two and nine times. J is TRBJ2-1 and V is TRBV15; TRBD1 might be the D (6 bases). Trimming left V 2 bases short and J 5 bases short, with 16 bases between. Germline lookup yields CDR1 LNHNV and CDR2 YYDKDF (reference sequence). The CDR3 totals 16 residues. The CDR3 coding sequence is TGTGCCACCAGCAGAAGGTCCGTGAGGGGGAACAATGAGCAGTTCTTC. It specifies CATSRRSVRGNNEQFF.

This clone ranks as large. The CDR3 bases are TGTGCCAGCGTCGATACGGACAAGCCCTACGAGCAGTACTTC. Amino acid sequence: CASVDTDKPYEQYF. The chain has TRBV6-8 and TRBJ2-7, with D possibly TRBD1 on 5 matching bases. CDR1 is MNHGY, CDR2 SAAAGT, per germline. With 8 bases removed from V and 2 bases from J, the gap between germline ends came to 16 bases. This CDR3 comprises 14 residues.

J is TRBJ1-3 and V is TRBV5-1, with D hard to call. CDR3 length: 17 amino acids. The V gene's germline CDR1 is SGHRS and CDR2 YFSETQ. Trimming left V 4 bases short and J 4 bases short, with 21 bases between. In DNA, the CDR3 is TGCGCCAGCAGCCTAACCGACCGGGCCCCTGGAGGAAACACCATATATTTT. It specifies CASSLTDRAPGGNTIYF.

This clone was seen more than once but under ten times. The chain links TRBV11-3 to TRBJ1-5; D not resolved. Trimming pared 3 bases from V and 1 base from J, leaving 19 bases between. Germline CDR1 reads SGHNT; CDR2 reads YENEEA. The CDR3 has 18 residues. The CDR3 DNA reads TGTGCCAGCAGCTTGGGATGGGGAGGGCTACGGAGCAATCAGCCCCAGCATTTT. It specifies CASSLGWGGLRSNQPQHF.